This T cell receptor (beta chain) was recorded in a study of graft-versus-host responses after intestinal transplantation. As for the study in general: Anti-thymocyte globulin served as induction for all recipients, who then took tacrolimus and steroids for about three years.

TCRdb keeps only in-frame clones here, not all; method: immunoSEQ multiplex PCR. The table includes about 5,000 clones, around 29% detected once. The study's findings and limits: Detection of GvH clones occurred in recipient marrow, and some had their first appearance in ileum or blood.

Labeling with CFSE marked 200,000 responder cells, which were plated with 200,000 irradiated, violet-dye-labeled stimulator cells. CDR3 size: 16 residues. CDR1 and CDR2 (germline): LNHNV, YYDKDF (reference sequence). Germline trimming cut 3 bases from V and 3 bases from J; bases unmatched to any gene: 4. The sample consisted of alloreactive CD4+ T cells from a mixed lymphocyte reaction culture, taken before transplantation. Regarding subset: CFSE-low proliferating T cells sorted from roughly 6-day pre-transplant mixed lymphocyte reaction (GvH or HvG direction). The rearrangement links TRBV15 to TRBJ2-1; the match to TRBD1 covers 11 bases. This receptor was obtained from a human patient who was an organ donor for intestinal transplantation. The CDR3 loop is CATSRRGTGGYNEQFF. Written as DNA, the CDR3 is TGTGCCACCAGCAGGAGGGGGACAGGGGGCTACAATGAGCAGTTCTTC.